A single sample gave rise to the 9 T cell receptor beta chains below, sequenced in a study of beta chain features in type 1 diabetes. Reverse transcription of all isolated RNA meant that expressed TCRB transcripts were sequenced. The method was immunoSEQ multiplex PCR; TCRdb's version includes in-frame clones alone and lacks a portion of them. The sample yields 430,000 or so clones, 9.5% to 12% seen once. The sequenced material came from naive CD4+ T cells from blood. The source of these receptors is a woman aged 18-29 years in good health.

This clone was seen a handful of times. This chain connects TRBV5-6 to TRBJ2-7; D perhaps matches TRBD2 (6 bases). The CDR3 sequence is 13 residues long. The germline V gene encodes CDR1 SGHDT and CDR2 YYEEEE. Between the trimmed V and J ends, which lost 2 bases and 12 bases, there was a span of 18 bases. DNA of the CDR3: TGTGCCAGCAGCTTAGGGCTAGCCGGAGGGTCGTACTTC. Protein: CASSLGLAGGSYF.

The gene calls are TRBV28 and TRBJ2-7, with 8 bases lining up with TRBD2. The CDR3 sequence is 13 residues long. The ends lost 6 bases at V and 3 bases at J; junction bases unmatched: 4. Germline CDR1 and CDR2: MDHEN and SYDVKM. The CDR3 region is CASSRSGSYEQYF. Here the CDR3 DNA reads TGTGCCAGCAGCCGAAGCGGGAGCTACGAGCAGTACTTC.

The V gene is TRBV6-6, the J gene TRBJ2-7; TRBD1 aligns across 7 bases. The V gene's germline CDR1 is MNHNY and CDR2 SVGAGI (reference sequence). J was trimmed by 0 bases and V by 6 bases; bases with no gene match: 2. The length of the CDR3 is 13 residues. CDR3 sequence: CASSRQGSYEQYV. Written as DNA, the CDR3 is TGTGCCAGCAGCCGACAGGGCTCCTACGAGCAGTACGTC.

There are a few counts of this clone. J is TRBJ2-6 and V is TRBV5-1; a weak D match, TRBD1 (5 bases). Germline-derived CDR1 and CDR2 are SGHRS and YFSETQ. This CDR3 is 15 amino acids long. The V end lost 2 bases, the J end lost 2 bases, and 8 bases lay between the germline ends. CDR3 sequence reads: CASSLTGTGANVLTF. The CDR3 DNA sequence: TGCGCCAGCAGCTTAACAGGCACTGGGGCCAACGTCCTGACTTTC.

This clone has more than one count but fewer than ten. The V and J genes are TRBV9 and TRBJ2-7; D tentatively fits TRBD1 or TRBD2 (5 bases each). V shed 0 bases and J shed 6 bases, with 13 bases lying between them. The CDR3 has 14 residues. Germline CDR1 reads SGDLS; CDR2 reads YYNGEE. The DNA of the CDR3 is TGTGCCAGCAGCGTAGATGGGGGATTCGGCGAGCAGTACTTC. It specifies CASSVDGGFGEQYF.

The chain couples TRBV7-9 to TRBJ2-7; 7 bases agree with TRBD1. V shed 5 bases and J 2 bases; nucleotides not matched to a gene: 6. The CDR3 sequence is 14 residues long. Germline lookup yields CDR1 SEHNR and CDR2 FQNEAQ (reference sequence). CDR3 region: CASSPRTGAYEQYF. The CDR3 DNA reads as TGTGCCAGCAGCCCCCGGACAGGAGCCTACGAGCAGTACTTC. Filled out from reference TRBV7-9 and TRBJ2-7, the complete variable domain reads DTGVSQNPRHKITKRGQNVTFRCDPISEHNRLYWYRQTLGQGPEFLTYFQNEAQLEKSRLLSDRFSAERPKGSFSTLEIQRTEQGDSAMYLCASSPRTGAYEQYFGPGTRLTVT.

The CDR3 DNA follows: TGTGCCAGCAGTTCCAACTCTGGGGCCAACGTCCTGACTTTC. Protein: CASSSNSGANVLTF. The rearrangement links TRBV27 to TRBJ2-6; D is ambiguous. The CDR3 spans 14 residues. The germline V gene encodes CDR1 MNHEY and CDR2 SMNVEV (reference sequence). V was shortened by 4 bases and J by 0 bases, with 4 bases between the two germline ends.

This clone has just a few counts. The CDR3 region is CASSASTGTNEKLFF. Here the CDR3 DNA reads TGTGCCAGCAGCGCATCGACAGGGACAAATGAAAAACTGTTTTTT. The rearrangement joins TRBV7-9 to TRBJ1-4, with 7 positions matching TRBD1. CDR1 SEHNR and CDR2 FQNEAQ come from the germline V gene (reference sequence). The CDR3 length is 15 residues. Unmatched junction bases numbered 8, after V lost 5 bases and J lost 5 bases.

This clone was found a few times. The CDR3 region has the DNA TGCAGCGTCCTAGCGAGCATCGGTCAGCCCCAGCATTTT. It is translated as CSVLASIGQPQHF. The chain links TRBV29-1 to TRBJ1-5; the D is unclear. This CDR3 contains 13 residues. V gave up 6 bases and J gave up 6 bases, with 15 bases separating them. CDR1 is SQVTM, CDR2 ANQGSEA, per germline.